This T cell receptor beta chain emerged from a study of Ad26.COV2.S vaccination and SARS-CoV-2 variants. This clone has just a few counts. Its antigen is undetermined. Germline CDR1 LNHNV, CDR2 YYDKDF (reference sequence). This CDR3 contains 19 residues. Deletions cut 0 bases from V and 2 bases from J, with 20 bases between. The treatment was: approximately 18 received Ad26.COV2.S at low or high dose, single or two shots; about 5 received placebo; per-sample allocation not given. Day 63 after the first vaccine or placebo injection was the time point for sampling. Repertoires were generated with immunoSEQ multiplex PCR, while TCRdb's copy carries only in-frame clones and drops some. Found here are about 350,000 clones, roughly 90% of them singletons; the top ten hold around 5%. Points from the study as a whole: Spike-specific TCR breadth was greater in vaccine than placebo recipients. Breadth and depth estimates from TCRs may understate total T cell responses.

This chain links TRBV15 with TRBJ1-5, with unresolved D. The sequence was obtained from a person between 18 and 65 years old who received the Ad26.COV2.S COVID-19 vaccine or a placebo. Source: peripheral blood, taken in a trial of Ad26.COV2.S vaccine versus placebo. The CDR3 protein is CATSRDLSSAGEGNQPQHF. CDR3 nucleotide sequence: TGTGCCACCAGCAGAGATCTTAGTAGTGCCGGTGAGGGCAATCAGCCCCAGCATTTT.